This TCR beta chain came from a study of T cell changes during pregnancy in multiple sclerosis. Germline CDR1 and CDR2: MNHNY and SVGAGI (reference sequence). With 5 bases clipped from V and 7 bases from J, the junction kept 8 bases outside the gene matches. The length of the CDR3 is 13 residues. The assay was immunoSEQ multiplex PCR, and TCRdb's table has in-frame clones only and misses some. The table has 20,000 or so clones, about nine tenths seen once. The receptor's source is a female donor in good health, enrolled as a control in a pregnancy study. This chain links TRBV6-6 with TRBJ2-7, with TRBD1 matching over 7 bases. This specimen was CD8+ T cells from peripheral blood mononuclear cells, taken in the third trimester of pregnancy. The CDR3, as DNA: TGTGCCAGCAGTCCCTCACAGGGGCGAGAGCAGTACTTC. Its protein product is CASSPSQGREQYF.